Listed here is a single T cell receptor (beta chain). Antigen specificity is unknown. This specimen comes from a study of cytomegalovirus exposure and HLA in healthy donors. It was with 60 Vbeta and 13 Jbeta primers that the PCR ran. Produced via immunoSEQ multiplex PCR; TCRdb's table is partial and in-frame only. Of fewer than 95,000 clones in the sample, over 75% were seen once. Study-level findings and limits: A highly shared variant cluster was judged a likely technical artifact. The later analysis indicated that the majority of CMV-associated TCR beta chains appeared HLA-restricted. Investigators reported more than 150 TCR beta chains as tied to cytomegalovirus.

This clonotype was obtained from a young man in good health and CMV-seronegative. The sample was PBMCs.

The CDR3 sequence: CASSLPDRAYGYTF. In DNA form, the CDR3 reads TGTGCCAGCAGCTTACCCGACAGGGCCTATGGCTACACCTTC. The V gene is TRBV7-2, the J gene TRBJ1-2; TRBD1 aligns across 7 bases. The CDR3 has 14 amino acids. The V gene's germline CDR1 is SGHTA and CDR2 FQGNSA. The ends lost 2 bases at V and 4 bases at J; junction bases unmatched: 4.